The T cell receptor beta chain described here comes from a study of T cells in Graves' hyperthyroidism and ophthalmopathy. This clonotype showed up many times. V shed 5 bases and J shed 0 bases, with 13 bases lying between them. The CDR3 is 15 amino acids. From germline, CDR1 is MNHEY and CDR2 SVGAGI. Amplification targeted TCR beta CDR3 regions from RNA transcripts. First-round RT-PCR targeting the TCR CDR3 was performed with the HTBI primer set. TCRdb reprocessed the multiplex PCR reads via MiXCR and lists one record per CDR3 protein. The profile covers about 96,000 distinct CDR3 sequences, with around 50% appearing a single time and 27% taken by the ten largest.

The sample taken for sequencing was blood. The receptor was isolated from a woman in her forties with Graves' hyperthyroidism. V is TRBV6-5 and J is TRBJ1-1; D unresolved. CDR3 DNA sequence: TGTGCCAGCAGTGTGTCCCCGGGCGTGAACACTGAAGCTTTCTTT. Its protein product is CASSVSPGVNTEAFF.